This T cell receptor beta chain came from a study of CD8+ T cells in alopecia areata (dated by TCRdb to 2017 to 2018). Background on the whole study: The treated patients, all with moderate-to-severe alopecia areata, were enrolled in an open-label pilot trial of oral tofacitinib given at 5 to 10 mg twice daily. In both human patients and the C3H/HeJ mouse model, the study applied high-throughput TCRbeta sequencing to look at T cell clonal expansion in alopecia areata. RNA was extracted with the PAXgene miRNA kit for fixed scalp, the miRNeasy kit for PBMCs, and the RNeasy kit for mouse skin. Biopsies were taken from tofacitinib-treated patients at baseline and at 4 and 24 weeks of treatment, and a later scalp biopsy was taken in several of the tofacitinib-treated patients. Human TCRbeta sequencing covered scalp tissue and sorted CD4+ and CD8+ peripheral blood T cells from patchy and totalis/universalis alopecia areata patients and healthy controls. Scalp clonality was compared across normal scalp (n=4), patchy alopecia areata scalp (n=8), and alopecia totalis/universalis scalp (n=8). Amplification of TCRbeta CDR3 regions was done by immunoSEQ multiplex PCR using 35 Vbeta forward primers and 13 Jbeta reverse primers. Patients received tofacitinib for 6 to 18 months and were then followed off drug for 6 months to check for delayed response and recurrence.

Preparation of the library involved the immunoSEQ multiplex PCR assay. RNA was extracted from all samples and reverse transcribed into cDNA, which served as template for TCR sequencing. SuperScript III was used to make first-strand cDNA, primed with a 2:1 mix of oligo-dT and random hexamers. A synthetic immune receptor repertoire was used to measure amplification bias, and any remaining bias was corrected computationally. The paper's data handling went like this. Raw reads were preprocessed to remove errors, and CDR3 was defined by IMGT conventions from the conserved cysteine to phenylalanine. Clonality was calculated as 1 minus Shannon entropy normalized by log2 of the number of productive unique TCRs. Whether each scalp clone was CD4 or CD8 was inferred by checking scalp TCRbeta sequences against the CD4 and CD8 repertoires from sorted blood. TCRdb mirrors the immuneACCESS table, restricted to in-frame sequences. Some clones are absent from its copies; in checked studies, under half trace to an unresolved V gene, and the reason for the others is unknown. That table supplies the V and J calls and clone size; D and trimming were determined from the DNA. The sample has 200,000 to 250,000 clones on record, roughly two thirds of them singletons. The top ten clones comprise approximately 1.2% of the sample.

Summary of the overall study and its limitations: Lesional scalp, especially in alopecia totalis/universalis, showed higher clonality and more expanded CD8+ clones than normal scalp, suggesting antigenic drive. Shared TCR sequences between patients were less evident than in mice, which may be partly attributable to HLA diversity in the patient population. Unlike mouse skin, which is dominated by gammadelta T cells, normal human skin has resident alphabeta T cells that are also sequenced, and this complicates analysis of the scalp TCR repertoire.

Explained via the paper, the time point label denotes: baseline before oral tofacitinib. Peripheral blood and lesional scalp punch biopsies were obtained from patients with alopecia areata. After PBMCs were isolated by density centrifugation and stained for CD3, CD4 and CD8, a FACSAria was used to sort CD4+ and CD8+ T cells. From cysteine to phenylalanine, the CDR3 is 15 amino acids long. CDR3 DNA only is kept here, 45 bases in frame from base 1. V is pruned by 6 bases and J by 1 base, leaving 4 bases of the junction without a gene match. The germline V gene specifies ENHRY as CDR1 and SYGVKD as CDR2. In the case of this clone: Its specific antigen is unknown. The sample holds no much larger clone one base away, and base qualities are not on file.

The TCR comes from a human donor with alopecia areata. The sequence is built from TRBV10-3 and TRBJ2-3, and TRBD2 aligns with 10 junction nucleotides. Specimen: CD4+ T cells sorted from blood, collected at week 0. The CDR3 amino acid sequence is: CAIRDLAGGTDTQYF. Here is the DNA: TGTGCCATCAGGGATCTAGCGGGGGGCACAGATACGCAGTATTTT.